This TCR beta chain was captured in a study of tissue T cells after allogeneic stem cell transplantation. This table comes from immunoSEQ multiplex PCR, and its TCRdb copy is limited to in-frame clones, with some not included. The sample carries more than 45,000 clones, approximately 70% recorded once. CDR1 and CDR2 (germline): SGHSN, HYEKVE. V was shortened by 2 bases and J by 0 bases, with 10 bases between the two germline ends. The CDR3 runs 14 residues. About this clone: Gene names are the mouse ones. The CDR3 end is not reached by the read, which stops 1 residue before it; the germline J gene fills it in.

Sequenced: sorted cells pooled from one or two spleens. The clonotype originates from a pool of C57BL/6 mice in good health. The J gene is TRBJ2-7, the V gene TRBV12-1; D may be TRBD2 (6 bases). The CDR3 loop reads CASSPSGASYEQYF. Partial CDR3 DNA: TGTGCCAGCTCTCCCTCTGGGGCCTCCTATGAACAGTAC.